Reported below is one TCR beta chain. Its matching antigen is unknown. These data come from a study of CD8 T cells in ankylosing spondylitis. Notes on the study in general: Reportedly, disease-linked clones are significantly enriched in ankylosing spondylitis patients' matched synovial fluid. Earlier authors reported some of these motif variants in reactive arthritis synovial fluid and blood. Seven to nine highly homologous variants made up a TCR beta motif, and this motif appeared characteristic of ankylosing spondylitis blood.

Germline assignment: CDR1 SGHAT and CDR2 FQDESV (reference sequence). The CDR3 contains 13 residues. V gave up 2 bases and J gave up 13 bases; unmatched junction bases: 8. TCRdb reprocessed the 5' RACE reads with MiXCR, giving one entry per CDR3 protein. The top ten clones hold under 40% of a sample with around 25,000 distinct CDR3 sequences, 10% to 15% of them seen once. This TCR was sampled from a male donor with ankylosing spondylitis or in good health (not recorded which). Sample: blood. This rearrangement joins TRBV11-1 to TRBJ2-1; 7 nucleotides line up with TRBD2. The DNA for the CDR3 is TGTGCCAGCAGCTTACCGGGAGGAGCCAAACAGTTCTTC. Its protein product is CASSLPGGAKQFF. The variable domain in full, with the rest retrieved from reference TRBV11-1 and TRBJ2-1, is EAEVAQSPRYKITEKSQAVAFWCDPISGHATLYWYRQILGQGPELLVQFQDESVVDDSQLPKDRFSAERLKGVDSTLKIQPAELGDSAMYLCASSLPGGAKQFFGPGTRLTVL.